This T cell receptor (beta chain) emerged from a study of Graves' ophthalmopathy and Graves' hyperthyroidism. Study-wide results and caveats: Ophthalmopathy progression was predicted by the model at just over 70% sensitivity and approximately 72% specificity. For separating ophthalmopathy from stable hyperthyroidism, a 13-signature model gave approximately 90% sensitivity and 81.08% specificity.

Germline V gene lookup returns CDR1 SEHNR and CDR2 FQNEAQ (reference sequence). The CDR3 runs to 12 residues. The V end was cut by 7 bases, the J end by 9 bases, with 15 bases between. This clonotype came up many times. Its matching antigen is unknown. Amplified material comprised TCR beta CDR3 regions derived from RNA transcripts. HTBI primers were employed in first-round RT-PCR, then a second-round multiplex PCR followed. TCRdb redid the calling of the multiplex PCR reads with MiXCR, one entry per CDR3 protein. The sample includes about 640,000 distinct CDR3 sequences, about two fifths of them seen just once.

Sequences were obtained from peripheral blood. The chain carries TRBV7-9 and TRBJ2-5, with D uncertain. The TCR originated in an adult man with Graves' ophthalmopathy. This CDR3 reads CASTSSPMSQYF. Here the CDR3 DNA reads TGTGCCAGCACCTCAAGCCCTATGTCCCAGTACTTC.